This TCR beta chain was captured by sequencing in a study of blood T cell repertoires in COVID-19 (dated by TCRdb to about 2020). For the wider study: Collaborator samples came from the United States, Italy and Spain and covered acute and convalescent phases of COVID-19. A de-identified subject ID, COVID-19 status, age in years and sex were almost always included in the sample metadata. Where available, HLA class I and class II types were taken from metadata supplied by the sample provider and were not determined by assay-based typing. Samples came from the ongoing ImmuneRACE study (first 160 participants) plus 1,254 subjects from 6 global collaborators. The dataset comprised deeply sampled blood TCRbeta repertoires from subjects exposed to, actively infected with, or recovered from COVID-19. A freely available public database, intended as a resource for researchers studying the immune response to SARS-CoV-2, is where the repertoires were released. The prospective study material was composed of cDNA or gDNA derived from T cells, B-cell-depleted T cells, or PBMCs.

V sheds 4 bases and J sheds 2 bases, leaving 6 bases between their ends. The germline V gene gives CDR1 as SQVTM and CDR2 as ANQGSEA. From the cysteine through the phenylalanine, the CDR3 covers 12 amino acids. Just CDR3 DNA is preserved here, 36 bases in frame from base 1. TCRbeta CDR3 regions were amplified from genomic DNA by means of the immunoSEQ Assay, a bias-controlled multiplex PCR. As for the authors' bioinformatics: The number of nucleated cells in each sample was estimated by amplification of reference gene primers within the assay. To quantify the absolute abundance of each unique TCRbeta CDR3 rearrangement, sequence reads were collapsed and filtered. For each sample, productive Simpson clonality was calculated by taking the square root of Simpson's diversity index across productive rearrangements. TCRdb took this table from immuneACCESS and kept in-frame rearrangements with V and J called. Such tables lack part of the clones; where checked against another copy, unresolved V genes explain under half of the gap, and the rest is unexplained. V, J and clone size reflect that table, while D and trimming were determined from the DNA. A total of 150,000 to 200,000 clones appear in this sample, 85% of them only once. The ten largest clones capture 6.5% to 9% of the sample.

At one collaborating source in Seattle, patients were enrolled during active infection and were followed longitudinally through the course of disease. Whole blood was collected in K2EDTA tubes by collaborating institutions according to the institutions' own protocols. Collaborator samples were shipped for TCRbeta analysis as frozen whole blood, isolated PBMCs, or DNA extracted from either sample type. Points on this clone: Which antigen it targets is not known. Base qualities were left out, and no much larger clone turns up one base away.

Results the study describes overall, beyond this receptor: Clinical and demographic metadata were provided uncurated, with the amount varying by source and participant.

The sequencing sample was made of peripheral blood. The sequence derives from an elderly woman with COVID-19, enrolled during active disease. Recombination connected TRBV29-1 to TRBJ1-3; D gene: possibly TRBD1, on 5 matching bases. CDR3 reads: CSVGQTGNTIYF. The DNA is TGCAGCGTTGGACAGACTGGAAACACCATATATTTT.